Presented here are 25 T cell receptor beta chains from one specimen sequenced in a study of CD8 T cells in ankylosing spondylitis. TCRdb itself ran the 5' RACE reads through MiXCR, one entry per CDR3 protein. The sample yields about 360,000 distinct CDR3 sequences, more than 20% seen once. The sequenced sample was blood, either unsorted or a sorted T cell fraction (not recorded which). Receptor source: a male donor with ankylosing spondylitis or in good health (not recorded which).

This clonotype was picked up a small number of times. V and J are TRBV2 and TRBJ2-3; TRBD2 aligns across 11 bases. In germline, CDR1 is SNHLY, CDR2 FYNNEI. After removal of 3 bases from V and 0 bases from J, the junction contained 2 bases not matched to a gene. The CDR3 is made up of 16 amino acids. CDR3 coding DNA: TGTGCCAGCAGTGAGTTAGCGGGGGGGAGCACAGATACGCAGTATTTT. It translates to CASSELAGGSTDTQYF.

CDR3 sequence: CASSLAGGGEPQHF. The CDR3 region has the DNA TGTGCCAGCAGTTTGGCAGGGGGCGGTGAGCCCCAGCATTTT. The genes are TRBV12-3 or TRBV12-4 and TRBJ1-5; 8 bases map to TRBD1. The CDR3 is made up of 14 amino acids. Trimming cost V 3 bases and J 8 bases; bases outside gene matches: 6.

There are a few counts of this clonotype. The chain couples TRBV10-2 to TRBJ2-7; maybe TRBD2 (5 bases). Trimming pared 6 bases from V and 3 bases from J, leaving 15 bases between. The CDR3 has 14 residues. Germline V gene sequence: CDR1 WSHSY, CDR2 SAAADI. The CDR3 sequence is CASRTTLTIYEQYF. The CDR3, as DNA: TGCGCCAGCAGGACGACACTGACTATCTACGAGCAGTACTTC.

The rearrangement uses TRBV12-3 or TRBV12-4 and TRBJ1-2, with D uncertain. V lost 6 bases and J 7 bases, leaving 18 bases between the germline ends. The CDR3 covers 14 residues. DNA for the CDR3: TGTGCCAGCAGCACGGCCGGGGTGGCCATTGGCTACACCTTC. The encoded protein is CASSTAGVAIGYTF.

This clonotype was observed a handful of times. This chain connects TRBV6-2 or TRBV6-3 to TRBJ2-1; 10 bases line up with TRBD2. This CDR3 has 14 amino acids. CDR1 MNHEY and CDR2 SVGEGT come from the germline V gene. Trimming removed 5 bases from V and 5 bases from J; junction bases left unmatched: 3. The CDR3 bases are TGTGCCAGCAGTAGCGGGGGGGCTCACAATGAGCAGTTCTTC. This sequence encodes CASSSGGAHNEQFF.

The gene calls are TRBV12-3 or TRBV12-4 and TRBJ1-3; D might be TRBD1 (6 bases). The CDR3 contains 14 residues. Trimming took 5 bases from V and 0 from J, leaving 8 bases between them. CDR3 nucleotides: TGTGCCAGCAGTAGGACAGACTCTGGAAACACCATATATTTT. Translated: CASSRTDSGNTIYF.

The J gene is TRBJ1-2, the V gene TRBV7-8; the match to TRBD1 covers 8 bases. V dropped 5 bases and J dropped 2; count of bases not matched to a gene: 7. There are 15 residues in the CDR3. The germline CDR1 and CDR2 sequences are SGHVS and FQNEAQ. The DNA for the CDR3 is TGTGCCAGCAGCCCGGGCGGGACAGGAAACTATGGCTACACCTTC. This codes for CASSPGGTGNYGYTF.

The rearrangement joins TRBV4-2 to TRBJ2-7, with D perhaps given as TRBD1 or TRBD2 (5 bases each). Germline V gene data show CDR1 as LGHNA and CDR2 as YNFKEQ. The ends were cut back, 1 base at V and 2 bases at J, with 12 bases in the middle. The CDR3 contains 15 residues. CDR3 protein: CASSQGQGPPYEQYF. Here the CDR3 DNA reads TGTGCCAGCAGCCAAGGGCAGGGACCGCCCTACGAGCAGTACTTC.

This sequence joins TRBV2 and TRBJ2-4; tentatively, D is TRBD2 (6 bases). Germline CDR1 SNHLY, CDR2 FYNNEI. V was pared by 6 bases and J by 6 bases, with 18 bases between. The CDR3 has 15 residues. CDR3 DNA sequence: TGTGCCAGCAGCTACCTGGGGGGTGAGGGAAACATTCAGTACTTC. Amino acids: CASSYLGGEGNIQYF.

As DNA, the CDR3 is TGTGCCAGCAGCGTAGAAGTGGACACTTACACTGAAGCTTTCTTT. Translated: CASSVEVDTYTEAFF. V and J are TRBV9 and TRBJ1-1, with D perhaps matching TRBD1 (5 bases). Germline V gene lookup returns CDR1 SGDLS and CDR2 YYNGEE. CDR3 length equals 15 residues. With 0 bases removed from V and 3 bases from J, the gap between germline ends came to 12 bases. The whole variable domain, filled in from reference TRBV9 and TRBJ1-1, reads DSGVTQTPKHLITATGQRVTLRCSPRSGDLSVYWYQQSLDQGLQFLIQYYNGEERAKGNILERFSAQQFPDLHSELNLSSLELGDSALYFCASSVEVDTYTEAFFGQGTRLTVV.

The chain employs TRBV19 and TRBJ1-5; 7 bases are shared with TRBD1. The germline CDR1 and CDR2 sequences are LNHDA and SQIVND (reference sequence). V lost 10 bases to trimming and J lost 1 base; unmatched junction nucleotides: 7. This CDR3 comprises 14 residues. Here the CDR3 reads CATTPGGSNQPQHF. CDR3 coding DNA: TGTGCCACCACGCCAGGGGGGAGCAATCAGCCCCAGCATTTT. The full variable domain, rest sourced from reference TRBV19 and TRBJ1-5, is DGGITQSPKYLFRKEGQNVTLSCEQNLNHDAMYWYRQDPGQGLRLIYYSQIVNDFQKGDIAEGYSVSREKKESFPLTVTSAQKNPTAFYLCATTPGGSNQPQHFGDGTRLSIL.

This clonotype has just a few counts. V and J are TRBV30 and TRBJ2-1, with 9 positions matching TRBD2. The CDR3 loop spans 17 amino acids. The V gene end was trimmed by 0 bases and the J gene end by 1 base; junction bases not matched to a gene: 7. Looked up from germline, CDR1 is GTSNPN and CDR2 is SVGIG (reference sequence). The CDR3 DNA is TGTGCCTGGAGTGTACTAGAGCGGGGGGCATCCTACAATGAGCAGTTCTTC. This gives the protein CAWSVLERGASYNEQFF.

This clonotype was recorded at least ten times. The chain couples TRBV7-9 to TRBJ2-2; 9 bases align to TRBD1. Germline lookup yields CDR1 SEHNR and CDR2 FQNEAQ (reference sequence). The length of the CDR3 is 13 residues. The ends lost 9 bases at V and 6 bases at J; junction bases unmatched: 5. CDR3 amino acids: CASEQGAPGELFF. CDR3 nucleotides: TGTGCCAGTGAACAGGGGGCGCCCGGGGAGCTGTTTTTT.

This clonotype has a handful of counts. The chain recombines TRBV27 with TRBJ2-3; 10 bases line up with TRBD2. Germline V gene sequence: CDR1 MNHEY, CDR2 SMNVEV (reference sequence). The CDR3 spans 16 residues. Trimming cost V 5 bases and J 5 bases; bases outside gene matches: 10. The CDR3 DNA reads as TGTGCCAGCAGTACCTCAGCGGGGGGGCCGAGAGATACGCAGTATTTT. This encodes CASSTSAGGPRDTQYF.

This chain connects TRBV6-5 to TRBJ1-5; D gene uncertain. V lost 0 bases, J lost 3 bases, and 12 bases lay in between. The germline gives CDR1 MNHEY, CDR2 SVGAGI. The CDR3 contains 16 residues. The CDR3 region has the DNA TGTGCCAGCAGTTACTCGATACCCGGCTACAATCAGCCCCAGCATTTT. It translates to CASSYSIPGYNQPQHF.

There are a few counts of this clonotype. The V call is TRBV11-2, the J call TRBJ2-1, with D perhaps being TRBD1 or TRBD2 (6 bases each). Germline values: CDR1 SGHAT, CDR2 FQNNGV. V shed 0 bases and J shed 9 bases, with 9 bases lying between them. The CDR3 covers 13 residues. The CDR3: CASSLEGGGEQFF. Written as DNA, the CDR3 is TGTGCCAGCAGCTTAGAAGGGGGAGGTGAGCAGTTCTTC.

This rearrangement joins TRBV20-1 to TRBJ2-7; D unclear. Germline V CDR1 and CDR2: DFQATT, SNEGSKA (reference sequence). V lost 5 bases to trimming and J lost 3 bases, with 14 bases between them. The CDR3 is 13 amino acids. The chain's CDR3 is CSAGTVSDYEQYF. As DNA, the CDR3 is TGCAGTGCTGGTACCGTTTCAGACTACGAGCAGTACTTC.

The chain is built from TRBV20-1 and TRBJ2-3; D ambiguous. CDR1 and CDR2 (germline): DFQATT, SNEGSKA (reference sequence). The CDR3 spans 16 residues. The ends were cut back, 5 bases at V and 2 bases at J, with 20 bases in the middle. CDR3 protein: CSADQESSEDTDTQYF. The CDR3 region has the DNA TGCAGTGCTGACCAAGAGTCCTCTGAGGACACAGATACGCAGTATTTT.

This clonotype was counted at least ten times. A junction end diverges from the germline sequence, so it may reflect a read error. The chain has TRBV12-3 or TRBV12-4 and TRBJ2-7, with D possibly TRBD1 on 5 matching bases. This CDR3 has 12 residues. The CDR3 spells CASRGPSNEQYF. CDR3 nucleotides: TGTGCCAGCAGGGGGCCCTCCAACGAGCAGTACTTC.

The chain combines TRBV4-1 with TRBJ2-7; 10 bases are a match to TRBD2. The length of the CDR3 is 16 residues. CDR1 and CDR2 (germline): MGHRA, YSYEKL. V lost 2 bases to trimming and J lost 3 bases; unmatched junction nucleotides: 7. CDR3 region: CASSQLAGVLNYEQYF. The CDR3 DNA is TGCGCCAGCAGCCAACTAGCGGGGGTCTTAAACTACGAGCAGTACTTC.

The chain joins TRBV12-3 or TRBV12-4 to TRBJ1-5; D might be TRBD1 (5 bases). V gave up 3 bases and J gave up 0 bases, with 9 bases separating them. The CDR3 extends over 15 amino acids. CDR3 residues: CASSFGGDSNQPQHF. The CDR3 DNA reads as TGTGCCAGCAGTTTTGGAGGGGATAGCAATCAGCCCCAGCATTTT.

The genes are TRBV20-1 and TRBJ1-2; 7 bases align to TRBD1. J gave up 8 bases and V 3 bases, and 12 bases lay outside the gene matches. The CDR3 is made up of 14 amino acids. The germline gives CDR1 DFQATT, CDR2 SNEGSKA (reference sequence). CDR3 region: CSASGQEEFYGYTF. CDR3 in DNA: TGCAGTGCTAGTGGACAGGAAGAATTCTACGGCTACACCTTC.

V gene TRBV6-1 combines with J gene TRBJ2-3; 8 bases are shared with TRBD2. Germline CDR1 is MNHNS and CDR2 is SASEGT. With 7 bases clipped from V and 3 bases from J, the junction kept 6 bases outside the gene matches. CDR3 length: 14 residues. CDR3 DNA: TGTGCCAGCACCCCCGGGACTAGGACAGATACGCAGTATTTT. It translates to CASTPGTRTDTQYF.

This clonotype was detected a few times. This rearrangement joins TRBV7-9 to TRBJ2-7; perhaps TRBD2 as D (6 bases). CDR1 is SEHNR and CDR2 is FQNEAQ in the germline V gene (reference sequence). The CDR3 has 13 amino acids. V lost 5 bases, J lost 7 bases, and 15 bases lay in between. The CDR3 coding sequence is TGTGCCAGCAGCCGCCAGGGTGGGAGGGAGCAGTACTTC. Its protein product is CASSRQGGREQYF.

The rearrangement joins TRBV4-1 to TRBJ2-1, with 11 bases lining up with TRBD1. V lost 0 bases, J lost 6 bases, and 4 bases stayed unmatched. Looked up from germline, CDR1 is MGHRA and CDR2 is YSYEKL. The CDR3 has 16 residues. The CDR3 sequence: CASSQDPGQGVNEQFF. The CDR3 coding sequence is TGCGCCAGCAGCCAAGACCCGGGACAGGGGGTCAATGAGCAGTTCTTC.